The rows below give T cell receptor beta chains drawn from one sample of a study of OX40 agonist ivuxolimab in advanced cancers. Profiled with immunoSEQ multiplex PCR; TCRdb holds only in-frame clones, not every one. The repertoire includes approximately 40,000 clones, around 84% of them detected once, and 16% sits in the top ten. The sample consisted of CD4+ or CD8+ T cells sorted from blood, taken in a trial of the OX40 agonist ivuxolimab. These receptor sequences come from an adult with an advanced solid tumor such as melanoma, head and neck, liver or kidney cancer. CDR3s include the opening cysteine and the closing phenylalanine or tryptophan. The D gene is left open where the match is weak. For some rows the clone size is stated as once, few or many, or as a class when expanded; others skip it.

d_call: TRBD1; clone_size: -; j_call: TRBJ2-5; v_call: TRBV7-8; cdr3_length: 15; cdr3_nt: TGTGCCAGCAGCCCCGGGACAGGGCAGGGAGAGACCCAGTACTTC; cdr3_aa: CASSPGTGQGETQYF
d_call: -; clone_size: -; j_call: TRBJ2-7; v_call: TRBV27; cdr3_length: 14; cdr3_nt: TGTGCCAGCAGTTTCGGAGGGGCCTCCTACGAGCAGTACTTC; cdr3_aa: CASSFGGASYEQYF
d_call: -; clone_size: -; j_call: TRBJ2-4; v_call: TRBV15; cdr3_length: 14; cdr3_nt: TGTGCCACCCGAGAGGGTACAGGATGGGACATTCAGTACTTC; cdr3_aa: CATREGTGWDIQYF
d_call: -; clone_size: -; j_call: TRBJ1-1; v_call: TRBV6-1; cdr3_length: 16; cdr3_nt: TGTGCCAGCAGCGAAACCGGGGGCCTCTTGAACACTGAAGCTTTCTTT; cdr3_aa: CASSETGGLLNTEAFF
d_call: -; clone_size: -; j_call: TRBJ1-1; v_call: TRBV4-3; cdr3_length: 14; cdr3_nt: TGCGCCAGCAGCCAAGGTGGACTGTCCACTGAAGCTTTCTTT; cdr3_aa: CASSQGGLSTEAFF
d_call: -; clone_size: once; j_call: TRBJ2-7; v_call: TRBV27; cdr3_length: 13; cdr3_nt: TGTGCCAGCAGTTCCTCAACTTACTACGAGCAGTACTTC; cdr3_aa: CASSSSTYYEQYF
d_call: -; clone_size: -; j_call: TRBJ2-5; v_call: TRBV6-5; cdr3_length: 14; cdr3_nt: TGTGCCAGCAGTCGGCGGGGTAACCAAGAGACCCAGTACTTC; cdr3_aa: CASSRRGNQETQYF
d_call: -; clone_size: -; j_call: TRBJ1-5; v_call: TRBV5-6; cdr3_length: 13; cdr3_nt: TGTGCCAGCAGCTTGCGGAGAAATCAGCCCCAGCATTTT; cdr3_aa: CASSLRRNQPQHF
d_call: -; clone_size: -; j_call: TRBJ2-1; v_call: TRBV9; cdr3_length: 11; cdr3_nt: TGTGCCAGCAGCTCCACATTAGAGCAGTTCTTC; cdr3_aa: CASSSTLEQFF
d_call: TRBD2; clone_size: -; j_call: TRBJ2-3; v_call: TRBV19; cdr3_length: 15; cdr3_nt: TGTGCCAGTGGACTAGCGGGAGGACCCACAGATACGCAGTATTTT; cdr3_aa: CASGLAGGPTDTQYF
d_call: -; clone_size: -; j_call: TRBJ2-1; v_call: TRBV29-1; cdr3_length: 13; cdr3_nt: TGCAGCGCTCACTTCGGACTACCCAATGAGCAGTTCTTC; cdr3_aa: CSAHFGLPNEQFF
d_call: -; clone_size: -; j_call: TRBJ2-7; v_call: TRBV5-6; cdr3_length: 15; cdr3_nt: TGTGCCAGCAGCTTGTCGGGCCCAGGGCTCTACGAGCAGTACTTC; cdr3_aa: CASSLSGPGLYEQYF
d_call: -; clone_size: -; j_call: TRBJ2-7; v_call: TRBV6-5; cdr3_length: 13; cdr3_nt: TGTGCCAGCAGTTACTCATCCTCACAAGAGCAGTACTTC; cdr3_aa: CASSYSSSQEQYF
d_call: -; clone_size: -; j_call: TRBJ1-3; v_call: TRBV9; cdr3_length: 12; cdr3_nt: TGTGCCAGCAGCGCCGAGGGAAACACCATATATTTT; cdr3_aa: CASSAEGNTIYF